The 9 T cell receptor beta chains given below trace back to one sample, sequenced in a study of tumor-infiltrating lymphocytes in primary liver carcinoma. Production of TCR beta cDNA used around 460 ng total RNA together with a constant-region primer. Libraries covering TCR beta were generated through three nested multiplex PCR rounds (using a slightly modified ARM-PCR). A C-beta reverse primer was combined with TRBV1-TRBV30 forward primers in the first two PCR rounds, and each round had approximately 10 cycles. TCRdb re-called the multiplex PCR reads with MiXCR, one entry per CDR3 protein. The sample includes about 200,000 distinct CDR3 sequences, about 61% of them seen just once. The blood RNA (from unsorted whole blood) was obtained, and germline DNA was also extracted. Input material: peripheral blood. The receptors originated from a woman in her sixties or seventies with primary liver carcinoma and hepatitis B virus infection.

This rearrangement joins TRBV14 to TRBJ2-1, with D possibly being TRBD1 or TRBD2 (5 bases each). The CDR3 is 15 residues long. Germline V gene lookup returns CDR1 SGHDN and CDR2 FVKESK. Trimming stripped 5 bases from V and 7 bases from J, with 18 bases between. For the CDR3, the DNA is TGTGCCAGCAGCGTCGGATGGGAGCCAGGGAATGAGCAGTTCTTC. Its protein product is CASSVGWEPGNEQFF. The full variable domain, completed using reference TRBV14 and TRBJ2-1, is EAGVTQFPSHSVIEKGQTVTLRCDPISGHDNLYWYRRVMGKEIKFLLHFVKESKQDESGMPNNRFLAERTGGTYSTLKVQPAELEDSGVYFCASSVGWEPGNEQFFGPGTRLTVL.

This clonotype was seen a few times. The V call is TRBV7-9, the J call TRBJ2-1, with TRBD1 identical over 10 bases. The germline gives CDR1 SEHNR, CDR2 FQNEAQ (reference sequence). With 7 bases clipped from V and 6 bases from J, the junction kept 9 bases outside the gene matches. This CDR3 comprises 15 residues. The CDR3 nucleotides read TGTGCCAGCAACGGAAGGGACAGGGGATTCAATGAGCAGTTCTTC. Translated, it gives CASNGRDRGFNEQFF.

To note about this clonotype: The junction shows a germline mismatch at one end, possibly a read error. CDR3 nucleotides: TGTACCAGCAGCCAAGCCCTGGACAGGGGATGGGCTAGGGATGAGCAGTTCTTC. Its translation is CTSSQALDRGWARDEQFF. The chain is built from TRBV14 and TRBJ2-1, with 9 bases identical to TRBD1. The germline V gene has CDR1 SGHDN and CDR2 FVKESK. The CDR3 extends over 18 amino acids.

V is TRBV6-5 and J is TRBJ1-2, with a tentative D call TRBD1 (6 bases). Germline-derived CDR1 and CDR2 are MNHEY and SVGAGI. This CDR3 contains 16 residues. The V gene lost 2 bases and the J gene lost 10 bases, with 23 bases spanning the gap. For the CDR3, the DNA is TGTGCCAGCAGTTACACGACCGGGGGACATGGCCAGGACTACACCTTC. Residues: CASSYTTGGHGQDYTF.

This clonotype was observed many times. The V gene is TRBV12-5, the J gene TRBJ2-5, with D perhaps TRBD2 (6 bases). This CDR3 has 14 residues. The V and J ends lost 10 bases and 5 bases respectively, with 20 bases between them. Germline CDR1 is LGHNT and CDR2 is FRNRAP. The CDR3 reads CATTASGGGETQYF. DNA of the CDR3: TGTGCTACTACTGCCAGCGGAGGAGGGGAGACCCAGTACTTC.

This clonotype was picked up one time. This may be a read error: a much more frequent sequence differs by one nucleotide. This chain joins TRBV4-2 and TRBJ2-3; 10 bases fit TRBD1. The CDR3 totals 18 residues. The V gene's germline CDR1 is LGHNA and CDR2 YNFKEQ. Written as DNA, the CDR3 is TGTGCCAGCAGCCAAAACCTCCAGACAGGGGGCTTCACAGAAACGCAGTATTTT. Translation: CASSQNLQTGGFTETQYF.

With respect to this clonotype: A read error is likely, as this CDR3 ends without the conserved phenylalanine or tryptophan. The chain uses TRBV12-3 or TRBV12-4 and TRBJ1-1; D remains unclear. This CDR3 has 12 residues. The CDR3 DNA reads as TGTGCCAGCAACAATCCTAACACCGAAGCTTTCCTT. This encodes CASNNPNTEAFL.

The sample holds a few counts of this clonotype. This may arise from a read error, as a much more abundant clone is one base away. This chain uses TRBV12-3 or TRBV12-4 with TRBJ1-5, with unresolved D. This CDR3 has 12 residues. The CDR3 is CTSTTGNQPQHF. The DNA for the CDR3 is TGTACCAGCACAACAGGCAATCAGCCCCAGCATTTT.

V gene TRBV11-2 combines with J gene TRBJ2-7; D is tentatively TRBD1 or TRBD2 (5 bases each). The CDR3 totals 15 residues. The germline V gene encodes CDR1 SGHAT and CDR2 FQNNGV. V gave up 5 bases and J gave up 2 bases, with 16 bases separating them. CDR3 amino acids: CASSPRGRRPYEQYF. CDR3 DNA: TGTGCCAGCAGCCCCCGGGGACGACGACCCTACGAGCAGTACTTC.